This T cell receptor beta chain was sequenced for a study of T cells in localized non-small cell lung cancer. CDR1 and CDR2 (germline): MNHEY, SMNVEV (reference sequence). CDR3 length equals 16 residues. Trimming removed 5 bases from V and 0 bases from J, with 13 bases in between. Measured with immunoSEQ multiplex PCR; TCRdb has only the in-frame clones, and not every one. This repertoire shows roughly 35,000 clones, approximately 90% found once; its top ten account for over 9.5%. Whole-study findings and limits: Peak T cell clonality was found in uninvolved adjacent lung, exceeding tumor. Heterogeneity remains possible because sequencing was limited to only one tumor region. Elevated circulating T cell density in blood was associated with longer overall survival. In adjacent lung, a median roughly 62 of the top 100 tumor clones were found.

Worth noting for this clone: Antigen specificity is unknown.

This chain links TRBV27 with TRBJ1-4, with D perhaps TRBD1 (5 bases). Sequenced here: peripheral blood mononuclear cells, sampled before any cancer treatment. The TCR was taken from a female donor over 55 with stage II lung adenocarcinoma. CDR3 sequence reads: CASSIGAVATNEKLFF. CDR3 coding DNA: TGTGCCAGCAGTATCGGGGCCGTTGCAACTAATGAAAAACTGTTTTTT.